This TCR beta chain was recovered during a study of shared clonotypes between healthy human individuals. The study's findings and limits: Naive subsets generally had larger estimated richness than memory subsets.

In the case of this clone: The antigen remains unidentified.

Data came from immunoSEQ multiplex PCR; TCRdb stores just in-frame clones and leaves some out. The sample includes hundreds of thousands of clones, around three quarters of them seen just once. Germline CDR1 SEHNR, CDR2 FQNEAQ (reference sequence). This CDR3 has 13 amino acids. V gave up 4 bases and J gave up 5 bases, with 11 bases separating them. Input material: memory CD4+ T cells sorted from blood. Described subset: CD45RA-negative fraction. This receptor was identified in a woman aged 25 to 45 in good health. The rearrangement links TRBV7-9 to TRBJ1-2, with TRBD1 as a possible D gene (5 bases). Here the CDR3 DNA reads TGTGCCAGCAGCTCAGACAGCAGTTATGGCTACACCTTC. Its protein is CASSSDSSYGYTF. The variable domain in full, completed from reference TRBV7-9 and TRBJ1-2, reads DTGVSQNPRHKITKRGQNVTFRCDPISEHNRLYWYRQTLGQGPEFLTYFQNEAQLEKSRLLSDRFSAERPKGSFSTLEIQRTEQGDSAMYLCASSSDSSYGYTFGSGTRLTVV.